The T cell receptor beta chain under discussion was sequenced for a study of T cells in Graves' hyperthyroidism and ophthalmopathy. General study results and limits: Model-based prediction identified ophthalmopathy a median roughly 6.1 months prior to its onset.

The CDR3 is 20 residues long. With 4 bases removed from V and 0 bases from J, the gap between germline ends came to 25 bases. Germline CDR1 reads MDHEN; CDR2 reads SYDVKM. From RNA transcripts, TCR beta CDR3 regions were amplified. In the first-round RT-PCR of the TCR CDR3, the HTBI primer set was used. TCRdb used MiXCR to reprocess the multiplex PCR reads, holding one entry per CDR3 protein. Of 500,000 to 550,000 distinct CDR3 sequences in the sample, around 21% were seen once. This clonotype was seen at least ten times. The antigen remains unidentified. The origin of this receptor is a man in his late teens or twenties with Graves' hyperthyroidism. The V gene is TRBV28, the J gene TRBJ1-5; perhaps TRBD1 as D (6 bases). The sequenced sample consisted of blood. CDR3 loop: CASSWIRPGVRGYSNQPQHF. The CDR3 DNA reads as TGTGCCAGCAGTTGGATTCGACCAGGGGTGAGAGGGTATAGCAATCAGCCCCAGCATTTT.